One and the same sample provided the 21 T cell receptor beta chains below, sequenced in a study of human T cells and chemical hapten exposure. Via MiXCR, TCRdb re-called the RACE reads, giving one row per CDR3 protein. This sample has around 92,000 distinct CDR3 sequences; 10% to 14% occur once, and the top ten carry about 3%. Time point reported: pre-sensitization, week 0. Treatment reported: therapeutic diphenylcyclopropenone sensitization with weekly scalp DPC. The specimen comprised whole blood, sampled in connection with sensitization to the hapten diphenylcyclopropenone (DPC). Every receptor here comes from a woman in her fifties or sixties with alopecia areata. Some clones in this sample may be carry-over from other donors' samples.

The rearrangement links TRBV13 to TRBJ2-3; D is perhaps TRBD1 or TRBD2 (6 bases each). V lost 3 bases and J lost 2, with 18 bases in between. The CDR3 runs 17 residues. The germline CDR1 and CDR2 sequences are PRHDT and FYEKMQ (reference sequence). CDR3 loop: CASSFRLVRGVTDTQYF. In DNA form, the CDR3 reads TGTGCCAGCAGCTTTCGACTAGTAAGGGGGGTCACAGATACGCAGTATTTT.

The sample holds a few counts of this clonotype. J is TRBJ1-5 and V is TRBV7-6, with a weak D call TRBD1 (5 bases). Germline-derived CDR1 and CDR2 are SGHVS and FNYEAQ. Trimming removed 5 bases from V and 0 bases from J, with 14 bases in between. CDR3 size: 16 residues. This CDR3 reads CASSPDRGISNQPQHF. The CDR3 nucleotides are TGTGCCAGCAGCCCCGACCGGGGGATTAGCAATCAGCCCCAGCATTTT.

There are a few counts of this clonotype. The chain joins TRBV3-1 to TRBJ2-2, with 9 bases that match TRBD1. Germline V gene sequence: CDR1 LGHDT, CDR2 YNNKEL (reference sequence). The CDR3 is 16 amino acids. V trimming: 3 bases; J trimming: 4 bases; junction bases outside the gene matches: 6. CDR3 in DNA: TGTGCCAGCAGCCACAGGACAGGGGCGACCACCGGGGAGCTGTTTTTT. Translation: CASSHRTGATTGELFF.

Notes on this clonotype: A read error may be the cause here, since a much bigger clone is one base away. This chain links TRBV12-3 or TRBV12-4 with TRBJ2-2; D is unresolved. This CDR3 has 12 residues. CDR3 in DNA: TGTGCCAGCGGCCCCAACACTGGGGAGCTGTTTTTT. Amino acid sequence: CASGPNTGELFF.

This clonotype was detected only a few times. The rearrangement links TRBV7-9 to TRBJ2-5; D unclear. Germline V gene data show CDR1 as SEHNR and CDR2 as FQNEAQ (reference sequence). V was clipped by 4 bases and J by 7 bases, with 16 bases between them. The CDR3 has 14 amino acids. This chain's CDR3 is CASSSDGVRWTQYF. The CDR3 DNA is TGTGCCAGCAGCTCCGATGGGGTCCGGTGGACCCAGTACTTC.

The V call is TRBV29-1, the J call TRBJ1-5; D gene unclear. The germline V and J ends were trimmed by 6 bases and 7 bases, with 16 bases remaining between them. There are 13 residues in the CDR3. Germline lookup yields CDR1 SQVTM and CDR2 ANQGSEA. The CDR3 reads CSVRDQVDQPQHF. The CDR3 DNA reads TGCAGCGTCCGAGACCAGGTTGACCAGCCCCAGCATTTT.

This clonotype appeared a few times. The V and J genes are TRBV12-3 or TRBV12-4 and TRBJ2-5; 10 nucleotides line up with TRBD2. The CDR3 covers 15 residues. Losses at the gene ends were 5 bases for V and 5 bases for J; bases not matched to a gene: 8. The CDR3 reads CASSPGLAPYETQYF. The CDR3 DNA sequence: TGTGCCAGCAGTCCGGGACTAGCGCCTTACGAGACCCAGTACTTC.

This clonotype has a count of ten or more. The V and J genes are TRBV20-1 and TRBJ1-5; weak D call: TRBD1 (6 bases). The CDR3 runs 15 residues. The germline CDR1 and CDR2 sequences are DFQATT and SNEGSKA (reference sequence). V dropped 0 bases and J dropped 3 bases, with 12 bases sitting between them. Here the CDR3 DNA reads TGCAGTGCTAGAGATGCCCACAGGGTCAATCAGCCCCAGCATTTT. It codes for CSARDAHRVNQPQHF.

In this sample, this clonotype turned up many times. This rearrangement joins TRBV2 to TRBJ2-1, with TRBD1 matching over 9 bases. The CDR3 length is 13 residues. Germline lookup yields CDR1 SNHLY and CDR2 FYNNEI. The trim removed 10 bases at V and 7 bases at J, leaving 8 bases unmatched. The chain's CDR3 is CANSRTGENEQFF. CDR3 in DNA: TGTGCCAACAGCCGGACAGGGGAGAATGAGCAGTTCTTC.

This clonotype was counted only a few times. This chain joins TRBV7-2 and TRBJ2-7, with 9 positions matching TRBD2. Germline values: CDR1 SGHTA, CDR2 FQGNSA. The junction had 6 bases not matched to a gene; V was cut back by 5 bases and J by 4 bases. This CDR3 is built from 14 residues. The CDR3 is CASSTGTSLYEQYF. The CDR3 nucleotides read TGTGCCAGCAGCACCGGGACTAGCTTGTACGAGCAGTACTTC.

This chain links TRBV10-3 with TRBJ2-1, with 13 nucleotides matching TRBD2. V was clipped by 7 bases and J by 6 bases; unmatched bases: 3. CDR3 size: 14 residues. The germline gives CDR1 ENHRY, CDR2 SYGVKD. CDR3: CAIKGTSGVNEQFF. As DNA, the CDR3 is TGTGCCATCAAAGGGACTAGCGGGGTCAATGAGCAGTTCTTC.

In this sample, this clonotype turned up many times. The CDR3 is CASSPTGGSYEQYF. CDR3 DNA sequence: TGTGCCAGCAGCCCGACAGGGGGCTCCTACGAGCAGTACTTC. The chain employs TRBV11-1 and TRBJ2-7; 9 bases fit TRBD1. There are 14 residues in the CDR3. CDR1 is SGHAT, CDR2 FQDESV, per germline (reference sequence). With V trimmed by 5 bases and J by 0 bases, 2 bases remained unmatched.

This clonotype was detected ten times or more. The chain couples TRBV27 to TRBJ1-2, with D maybe TRBD1 (6 bases). Deletions cut 4 bases from V and 6 bases from J, with 15 bases between. This CDR3 comprises 14 residues. Germline CDR1 MNHEY, CDR2 SMNVEV (reference sequence). Written as DNA, the CDR3 is TGTGCCAGCAGTTCAGGGGTTTCTCCGGATGGCTACACCTTC. Translating it yields CASSSGVSPDGYTF.

The gene calls are TRBV12-3 or TRBV12-4 and TRBJ2-2; no definite D call. Trimming cost V 8 bases and J 5 bases, with 3 bases left between them. The CDR3 loop spans 10 amino acids. CDR3 protein: CASGTGELFF. The CDR3 region has the DNA TGTGCCAGCGGGACCGGGGAGCTGTTTTTT.

In its sample, this clonotype was seen many times. This chain uses TRBV4-1 with TRBJ2-7; TRBD2 agrees at 10 bases. The CDR3 has 15 amino acids. CDR1 MGHRA and CDR2 YSYEKL come from the germline V gene. Trimming removed 0 bases from V and 3 bases from J; junction bases left unmatched: 2. CDR3 amino acids: CASSQDPSGGYEQYF. As DNA, the CDR3 is TGCGCCAGCAGCCAAGATCCTAGCGGGGGCTACGAGCAGTACTTC.

As regards this clonotype: An end of the junction does not agree with germline; a read error may underlie this. The V gene is TRBV6-5, the J gene TRBJ2-5; 14 positions agree with TRBD2. This CDR3 has 17 amino acids. Germline-derived CDR1 and CDR2 are MNHEY and SVGAGI. The CDR3 DNA reads TGTGCCAGCAGTTACTCGGAAGGACTAGCGGGGGGAGAGACCCTGTACTTC. Translation: CASSYSEGLAGGETLYF.

The table lists this clonotype with many counts. The chain carries TRBV5-1 and TRBJ2-7; 7 nucleotides align to TRBD1. Germline trimming cut 3 bases from V and 1 base from J; bases unmatched to any gene: 7. The germline gives CDR1 SGHRS, CDR2 YFSETQ. The CDR3 is 15 residues long. The CDR3: CASSSPGQSSYEQYF. The CDR3 coding sequence is TGCGCCAGCAGCTCGCCGGGACAGAGTTCCTACGAGCAGTACTTC.

This clonotype came up many times. The CDR3: CASSPTIPGSYGYTF. The CDR3 bases are TGTGCCAGCAGCCCTACGATACCAGGTTCCTATGGCTACACCTTC. The chain employs TRBV7-9 and TRBJ1-2; D remains unclear. The CDR3 sequence is 15 residues long. V was shortened by 5 bases and J by 4 bases, with 17 bases between the two germline ends. CDR1 SEHNR and CDR2 FQNEAQ come from the germline V gene (reference sequence).

The V and J genes are TRBV12-3 or TRBV12-4 and TRBJ2-1, with unresolved D. V gave up 6 bases and J gave up 8 bases, with 20 bases separating them. This CDR3 comprises 15 residues. The CDR3 sequence: CASSPNSPGGYEQFF. DNA for the CDR3: TGTGCCAGCAGCCCCAACTCCCCCGGTGGTTATGAGCAGTTCTTC.

This clonotype has just a few counts. One end of the junction fails to match germline, which may point to a read error. The genes are TRBV27 and TRBJ2-7; TRBD1 agrees at 7 bases. Per the germline V gene, CDR1 is MNHEY and CDR2 is SMNVEV (reference sequence). The CDR3 runs 14 residues. Here the CDR3 reads CTSTATGDSYEQYF. In DNA form, the CDR3 reads TGTACCAGCACCGCCACAGGGGACAGCTACGAGCAGTACTTC.

This clonotype was counted at least ten times. The gene calls are TRBV10-2 and TRBJ1-2; the match to TRBD1 covers 9 bases. Per germline, CDR1 WSHSY and CDR2 SAAADI. This CDR3 is built from 12 residues. V was pared by 4 bases and J by 14 bases, with 8 bases of the junction left unmatched. DNA for the CDR3: TGCGCCAGCAGTGGGGTACCGACAGGGGGAACCTTC. This sequence encodes CASSGVPTGGTF.